This T cell receptor beta chain was captured by sequencing in a study of T cells in tumors after PD-1 blockade. The V and J ends lost 1 base and 6 bases respectively, with 17 bases between them. CDR3 length equals 15 residues. CDR1 and CDR2 from the germline V gene are GTSNPN and SVGIG (reference sequence). Clones were read by immunoSEQ multiplex PCR, and TCRdb kept only the in-frame ones, dropping some. The sample gives roughly 2,700 clones, 71% of which show up once; about a sixth is in the top ten. Regarding time point: first of two post-therapy site-matched biopsies around 2 months apart. The specimen comprised tumor tissue, sampled after anti-PD-1 treatment. The gene calls are TRBV30 and TRBJ2-3; D may be TRBD1 (5 bases). This receptor was identified in a human donor with basal cell carcinoma. The DNA of the CDR3 is TGTGCCTGGAGTGCCTCCGGGCCCAGGGCCGATACGCAGTATTTT. It is translated as CAWSASGPRADTQYF.